The 8 T cell receptor beta chains reported below all come from one sample, sequenced in a study of identical twins. TCRdb reprocessed the 5' RACE reads via MiXCR and lists one record per CDR3 protein. The sample has around 530,000 distinct CDR3 sequences, around 15% seen once. This sample also appeared in a second study, on yellow fever vaccine responses in identical twins.

The sample taken for sequencing was CD4+ T cells sorted from blood. Receptors originate from a woman aged 18-35 years in good health.

The V and J genes are TRBV3-1 and TRBJ2-2; TRBD1 might be the D (5 bases). Germline-derived CDR1 and CDR2 are LGHDT and YNNKEL (reference sequence). The CDR3 has 15 amino acids. The V end was cut by 6 bases, the J end by 1 base, with 12 bases between. CDR3 region: CASRLQVQNTGELFF. Written as DNA, the CDR3 is TGTGCCAGCAGACTACAGGTGCAGAACACCGGGGAGCTGTTTTTT.

This clonotype was detected a few times. CDR3 region: CSARTTSGLSSYEQYF. CDR3 coding DNA: TGCAGTGCTAGAACGACTAGCGGGCTAAGCTCCTACGAGCAGTACTTC. The chain has TRBV20-1 and TRBJ2-7; 10 positions agree with TRBD2. Germline CDR1 and CDR2: DFQATT and SNEGSKA (reference sequence). The V segment lost 2 bases and the J segment 0 bases; nucleotides outside the gene matches: 7. This CDR3 is 16 amino acids long.

This chain links TRBV29-1 with TRBJ2-3; the match to TRBD1 covers 9 bases. Germline values: CDR1 SQVTM, CDR2 ANQGSEA. CDR3 length equals 14 residues. The ends lost 3 bases at V and 0 bases at J; junction bases unmatched: 1. CDR3 in amino acids: CSVEGTGSTDTQYF. The DNA for the CDR3 is TGCAGCGTTGAGGGGACAGGGAGCACAGATACGCAGTATTTT.

The chain is built from TRBV12-3 or TRBV12-4 and TRBJ1-6; 7 nucleotides align to TRBD1. There are 15 residues in the CDR3. V lost 5 bases, J lost 6 bases, and 7 bases stayed unmatched. The CDR3 bases are TGTGCCAGCAGTCCCCCGGCAGGGGGTAATTCACCCCTCCACTTT. Protein product: CASSPPAGGNSPLHF.

The V gene is TRBV28, the J gene TRBJ2-1, with 12 bases identical to TRBD2. The CDR3 extends over 23 amino acids. After removal of 1 base from V and 0 bases from J, the junction contained 19 bases not matched to a gene. Per the germline V gene, CDR1 is MDHEN and CDR2 is SYDVKM. CDR3 DNA sequence: TGTGCCAGCAGTTTATCTTATAGACTGACTAGCGGGAGAGTGCACAGCTCCTACAATGAGCAGTTCTTC. It yields the protein CASSLSYRLTSGRVHSSYNEQFF.

V is TRBV7-8 and J is TRBJ2-3; no clear D gene. V lost 1 base, J lost 5 bases, and 10 bases lay in between. The V gene's germline CDR1 is SGHVS and CDR2 FQNEAQ. The CDR3 length is 14 residues. The CDR3 sequence is CASSLGWFGDTQYF. The CDR3 region has the DNA TGTGCCAGCAGCTTAGGGTGGTTTGGAGATACGCAGTATTTT.

This clonotype was counted a few times. The V gene is TRBV20-1, the J gene TRBJ2-1, with no clear D. CDR1 is DFQATT and CDR2 is SNEGSKA in the germline V gene (reference sequence). The CDR3 has 15 residues. V lost 8 bases and J lost 0, with 17 bases in between. The DNA of the CDR3 is TGCAGTCCCATTTTAATCCACCGCTCCTACAATGAGCAGTTCTTC. Translation gives CSPILIHRSYNEQFF.

V gene TRBV6-1 combines with J gene TRBJ2-1, with 12 bases that match TRBD2. Per the germline V gene, CDR1 is MNHNS and CDR2 is SASEGT. V gave up 6 bases and J gave up 10 bases; unmatched junction bases: 10. The length of the CDR3 is 15 residues. The CDR3 DNA follows: TGTGCCAGCAGGGGGACTAGCGGGCCCTCTTGGGAGCAGTTCTTC. This translates into CASRGTSGPSWEQFF.